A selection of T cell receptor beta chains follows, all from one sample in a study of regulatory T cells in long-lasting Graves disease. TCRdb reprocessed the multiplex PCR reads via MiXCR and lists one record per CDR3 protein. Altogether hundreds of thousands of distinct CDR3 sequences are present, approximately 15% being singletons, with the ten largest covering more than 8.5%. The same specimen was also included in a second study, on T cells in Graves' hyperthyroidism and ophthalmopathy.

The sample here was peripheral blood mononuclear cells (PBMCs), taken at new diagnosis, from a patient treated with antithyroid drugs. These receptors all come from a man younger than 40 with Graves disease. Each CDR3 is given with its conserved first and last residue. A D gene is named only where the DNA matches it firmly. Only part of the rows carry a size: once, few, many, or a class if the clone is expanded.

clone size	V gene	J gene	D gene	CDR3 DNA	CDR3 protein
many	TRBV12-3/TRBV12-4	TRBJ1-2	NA	TGTGCCAGCAGTCCTGGGCCATATTATGGCTACACCTTC	CASSPGPYYGYTF
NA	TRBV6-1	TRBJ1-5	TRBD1	TGTGCCAGCAGCCGAACAGGGGGGAATAGCAATCAGCCCCAGCATTTT	CASSRTGGNSNQPQHF
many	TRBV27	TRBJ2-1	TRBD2	TGTGCCAGCAGTGGGTCGGGTTTCTCGGGACTAGCGGGAGGGCATTTGAATGAGCAGTTCTTC	CASSGSGFSGLAGGHLNEQFF
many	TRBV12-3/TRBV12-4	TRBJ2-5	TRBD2	TGTGCCAGCCGCTGGGGACTAGCGGTCCAAGAGACCCAGTACTTC	CASRWGLAVQETQYF
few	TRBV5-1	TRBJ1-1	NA	TGCGCCAGCAGCTCAATCAGGGTCAACCAATCGATGAACACTGAAGCTTTCTTT	CASSSIRVNQSMNTEAFF
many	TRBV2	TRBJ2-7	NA	TGTGCCAGCACCCCAGGGACCGGCAAATACGAGCAGTACTTC	CASTPGTGKYEQYF
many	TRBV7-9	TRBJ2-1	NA	TGTGCCAGCAGCTTAGACTGGGGCGGGCATGAGCAGTTCTTC	CASSLDWGGHEQFF
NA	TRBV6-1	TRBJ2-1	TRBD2	TGTGCCAGCAGTCCCACCCCGGGACTAGCGGGAGAGATCAATGAGCAGTTCTTC	CASSPTPGLAGEINEQFF
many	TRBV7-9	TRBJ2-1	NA	TGTGCCAGCAGCTTAAGGGCCCGGGCAGGCGTGAGCTCCTACAATGAGCAGTTCTTC	CASSLRARAGVSSYNEQFF
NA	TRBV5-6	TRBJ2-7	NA	TGTGCCAGCAGCTTGGCCGCCGAGCAGTACTTC	CASSLAAEQYF
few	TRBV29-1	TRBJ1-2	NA	TGCAGCGTTGATCCCCAGGGAAGGTATGGCTACACCTTC	CSVDPQGRYGYTF
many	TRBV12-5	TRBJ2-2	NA	TGTGCTAGTGGTCCCTCCTCGGGCGCGGCGAACACCGGGGAGCTGTTTTTT	CASGPSSGAANTGELFF
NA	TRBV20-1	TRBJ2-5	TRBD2	TGCAGTGCTAGAGTTGGGGAGCGGGAGCGGGAGAGGAGAGAGACCCAGTACTTC	CSARVGERERERRETQYF
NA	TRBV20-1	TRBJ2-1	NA	TGCAGTGCGCCTCCTAGGGGGGGTCCTAACTACAATGAGCAGTTCTTC	CSAPPRGGPNYNEQFF
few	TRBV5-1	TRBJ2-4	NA	TGCGCCAGCAGCTTGGAGTTGGCAAGAGCCAAAAACATTCAGTACTTC	CASSLELARAKNIQYF
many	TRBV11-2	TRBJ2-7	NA	TGTGCCAGCAGCTTAGGTGGCGGATCCGAGCAGTACTTC	CASSLGGGSEQYF
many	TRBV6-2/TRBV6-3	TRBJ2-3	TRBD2	TGTGCCAACAGTTACTTTGGGACTAGCGGAAGCACAGATACGCAGTATTTT	CANSYFGTSGSTDTQYF
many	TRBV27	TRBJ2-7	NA	TGTGCCAGCAGTCAGCACCGTTCTTCCTACGAGCAGTACTTC	CASSQHRSSYEQYF
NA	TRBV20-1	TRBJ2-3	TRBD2	TGCAGTGCTAGAAGACTAGCGGGAGTACCCACAGATACGCAGTATTTT	CSARRLAGVPTDTQYF
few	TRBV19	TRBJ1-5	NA	TGTGCCAGTAGGCAAGCAGGGGAACAGCCCCAGCATTTT	CASRQAGEQPQHF
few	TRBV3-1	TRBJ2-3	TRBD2	TGTGCCAGCAGCCAGGGACTAGCGGGAGAGTACGCAGATACGCAGTATTTT	CASSQGLAGEYADTQYF
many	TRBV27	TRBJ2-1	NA	TGTGCCAGCAGCCCTTTGGGGAGCTCCTACAATGAGCAGTTCTTC	CASSPLGSSYNEQFF
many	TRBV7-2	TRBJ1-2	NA	TGTGCCAGCAGCTTAGAAGGAGTTTATGGCTACACCTTC	CASSLEGVYGYTF
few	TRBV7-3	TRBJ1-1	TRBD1	TGTGCCAGCAGTGCAGCAGGGGGCGATTTGGCTTTCTTT	CASSAAGGDLAFF
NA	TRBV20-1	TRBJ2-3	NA	TGCAGTGCTAGTCCCGGAGGGGCAGATACGCAGTATTTT	CSASPGGADTQYF
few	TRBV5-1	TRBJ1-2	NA	TGCGCCAGCAGCTCTCGGGAAGAGAACTATGGCTACACCTTC	CASSSREENYGYTF
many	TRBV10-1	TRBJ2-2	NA	TGCGCCAGCAGTGATTTAGTAGCTGGACACGGGGAGCTGTTTTTT	CASSDLVAGHGELFF
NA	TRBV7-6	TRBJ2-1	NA	TGTGCCAGCAGCCAACACGGTCCCTTCTACAATGAGCAGTTCTTC	CASSQHGPFYNEQFF
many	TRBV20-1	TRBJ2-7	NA	TGCAGTGCTAGAGAAGGGTTCCCCCTCTACGAGCAGTACTTC	CSAREGFPLYEQYF
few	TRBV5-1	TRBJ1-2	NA	TGCGCCAGCAGCTTGGCGGGGTCGGGGGGCTACACCTTC	CASSLAGSGGYTF
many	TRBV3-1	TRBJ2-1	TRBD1	TGTGCCAGCAGCCCCTCGACAGGGTACAATGAGCAGTTCTTC	CASSPSTGYNEQFF
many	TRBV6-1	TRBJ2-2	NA	TGTGCCAGCAGGGGAGGTCGCGGGGAGCTGTTTTTT	CASRGGRGELFF
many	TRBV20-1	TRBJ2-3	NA	TGCAGTGCCACCCCACAAGCGGGTTTGACAGATACGCAGTATTTT	CSATPQAGLTDTQYF
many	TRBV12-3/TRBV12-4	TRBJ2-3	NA	TGTGCCAGCAGTTTAATGGAGGCAGATACGCAGTATTTT	CASSLMEADTQYF
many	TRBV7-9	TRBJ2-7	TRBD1	TGTGCCAGCAGCCCCGGCAGGGGGACCACTCGCGAGCAGTACTTC	CASSPGRGTTREQYF
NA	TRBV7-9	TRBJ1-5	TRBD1	TGTGCCAGCAGCTTATGGCATCGGACAGGGGCTCTTAGCAATCAGCCCCAGCATTTT	CASSLWHRTGALSNQPQHF
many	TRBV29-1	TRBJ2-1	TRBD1	TGCAGCGGAGGACAGGGGCACGGGGGTGAGCAGTTCTTC	CSGGQGHGGEQFF
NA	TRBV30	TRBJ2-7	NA	TGTGCCTGGACGGTGGGAGCGGAGCAGTACTTC	CAWTVGAEQYF
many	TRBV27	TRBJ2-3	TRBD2	TGTGCCAGCAGTTCCCGGACTAGCGGGAGCTCGTTGGGGGATACGCAGTATTTT	CASSSRTSGSSLGDTQYF
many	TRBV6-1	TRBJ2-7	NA	TGTGCCAGCTGTGACACGGTAAATAACGAGCAGTACTTC	CASCDTVNNEQYF
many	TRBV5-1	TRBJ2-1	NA	TGCGCCAGCAGCTTGGTTTCCGGGAGAATCTCCTACAATGAGCAGTTCTTC	CASSLVSGRISYNEQFF
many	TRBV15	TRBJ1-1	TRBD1	TGTGCCACCAGCAGACCTTTCGGGCGCTCGGGACAGGGGAACACTGAAGCTTTCTTT	CATSRPFGRSGQGNTEAFF
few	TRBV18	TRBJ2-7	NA	TGTGCCAGCTCAGACAAGGCTGGGGGGAGTACCTACGAGCAGTACTTC	CASSDKAGGSTYEQYF
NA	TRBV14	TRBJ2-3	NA	TGTGCCAGCAGCCAAGACAGGGTTAGTCGCAGCACAGATACGCAGTATTTT	CASSQDRVSRSTDTQYF